One sample yielded the 15 T cell receptor beta chains listed below, sequenced in a study of shared clonotypes between healthy human individuals (dated by TCRdb to about 2020). Libraries were built with the immunoSEQ multiplex PCR assay. TCRdb took this table from immuneACCESS and kept in-frame rearrangements with V and J called. Such tables lack part of the clones; where checked against another copy, unresolved V genes explain under half of the gap, and the rest is unexplained. For this sample there are under 2.5 million clones; about 90% appear just once. The top ten clones comprise about 0.41% of the sample. The material sequenced was naive CD4+ T cells from PBMCs. Explained via the paper, the cell subset or site label denotes: CD45RA+ positively selected. Receptor source: a man aged 18-30 years in good health. Some clones in this sample may be carry-over from other donors' samples.

The rearrangement links TRBV6-1 to TRBJ1-4, with D possibly TRBD1 on 5 matching bases. This CDR3 is built from 13 residues. Germline assignment: CDR1 MNHNS and CDR2 SASEGT. With 8 bases removed from V and 8 bases from J, the gap between germline ends came to 15 bases. DNA of the CDR3: TGTGCCAGCGGAGTGTGGGGCGGCGAAAAACTGTTTTTT. As protein: CASGVWGGEKLFF.

The chain recombines TRBV18 with TRBJ1-2, with D unresolved. V was cut by 5 bases and J by 1 base, with 11 bases left in between. The CDR3 totals 14 residues. CDR1 is KGHSH and CDR2 is LQKENI in the germline V gene. The chain's CDR3 is CASSGPSHNYGYTF. Written as DNA, the CDR3 is TGTGCCAGCTCAGGGCCTAGCCATAACTATGGCTACACCTTC.

V gene TRBV7-2 combines with J gene TRBJ2-2; no firm D call. This CDR3 is built from 15 residues. Germline V lookup: CDR1 SGHTA, CDR2 FQGNSA. V was cut by 5 bases and J by 3 bases, with 13 bases left in between. The DNA of the CDR3 is TGTGCCAGCAGCCTGATCTATTTGGACACCGGGGAGCTGTTTTTT. As protein: CASSLIYLDTGELFF.

The chain recombines TRBV7-9 with TRBJ1-1; D is undetermined. Germline V gene data show CDR1 as SEHNR and CDR2 as FQNEAQ (reference sequence). Trimming removed 5 bases at V and 2 bases at J, with 6 bases between. The CDR3 covers 12 residues. CDR3: CASSHPNTEAFF. The CDR3 nucleotides read TGTGCCAGCAGCCACCCCAACACTGAAGCTTTCTTT.

This clone showed up just once. This sample includes further DNA sequences coding for the same CDR3. The gene calls are TRBV6-1 and TRBJ1-5; D remains unclear. Germline CDR1 MNHNS, CDR2 SASEGT. The CDR3 covers 11 residues. Between the trimmed V and J ends, which lost 4 bases and 4 bases, there was a span of 2 bases. CDR3 residues: CASSVNQPQHF. The CDR3 DNA is TGTGCCAGCAGTGTTAATCAGCCCCAGCATTTT.

Regarding this clone: The identical CDR3 is also encoded by other nucleotide sequences in the sample. The chain carries TRBV19 and TRBJ2-7; TRBD1 agrees at 7 bases. CDR1 and CDR2 (germline): LNHDA, SQIVND (reference sequence). J lost 2 bases, V lost 4 bases, and 5 bases had no gene match. CDR3 size: 14 residues. CDR3: CASSNPGQTYEQYF. The CDR3 bases are TGTGCCAGTAGTAACCCGGGACAGACCTACGAGCAGTACTTC. The whole variable domain, filled in from reference TRBV19 and TRBJ2-7, reads DGGITQSPKYLFRKEGQNVTLSCEQNLNHDAMYWYRQDPGQGLRLIYYSQIVNDFQKGDIAEGYSVSREKKESFPLTVTSAQKNPTAFYLCASSNPGQTYEQYFGPGTRLTVT.

The chain recombines TRBV5-1 with TRBJ2-6; a weak D match, TRBD2 (7 bases). V was cut by 9 bases and J by 2 bases, with 12 bases left in between. The CDR3 totals 14 residues. Germline CDR1 and CDR2: SGHRS and YFSETQ. The CDR3 DNA sequence: TGCGCCACCTGGGGGGGCCCTGGGGCCAACGTCCTGACTTTC. This translates into CATWGGPGANVLTF.

The V and J genes are TRBV12-2 and TRBJ1-2; the tabulated D call, TRBD1, remains unverified against the DNA. TRBV12-2 is described as a pseudogene. The CDR3 covers 10 residues. For the CDR3, the DNA is TGTGCAAGTCGCCTCCAGGGGAAGGGCTTC. Translated, it gives CASRLQGKGF.

The rearrangement joins TRBV9 to TRBJ2-2; perhaps TRBD2 as D (6 bases). V shed 0 bases and J shed 5 bases, with 11 bases lying between them. Germline V lookup: CDR1 SGDLS, CDR2 YYNGEE. The CDR3 extends over 15 amino acids. The CDR3 DNA is TGTGCCAGCAGCGTAGAACAGCGGGTAACCGGGGAGCTGTTTTTT. It specifies CASSVEQRVTGELFF.

The J gene is TRBJ1-5, the V gene TRBV9; D ambiguous. V was clipped by 4 bases and J by 4 bases, with 15 bases between them. There are 15 residues in the CDR3. The germline CDR1 and CDR2 sequences are SGDLS and YYNGEE. CDR3 in amino acids: CASSPKGGDNQPQHF. The CDR3 region has the DNA TGTGCCAGCAGCCCCAAGGGCGGGGATAATCAGCCCCAGCATTTT.

This clone appeared a single time. Written as DNA, the CDR3 is TGTGCCAGCAGTTTCCGGGACCGGGGTGGGGAGACCCAGTACTTC. This sequence encodes CASSFRDRGGETQYF. The rearrangement uses TRBV27 and TRBJ2-5; D may be TRBD1 or TRBD2 (5 bases each). Between the trimmed V and J ends, which lost 3 bases and 5 bases, there was a span of 16 bases. Germline V gene data show CDR1 as MNHEY and CDR2 as SMNVEV (reference sequence). The CDR3 covers 15 residues.

V and J are TRBV10-1 and TRBJ2-1; TRBD2 is a possible D gene (6 bases). The CDR3 totals 13 residues. V was cut by 1 base and J by 7 bases, with 8 bases left in between. Germline V lookup: CDR1 WNHNN, CDR2 SYGVQD (reference sequence). The CDR3 bases are TGCGCCAGCAGTGAGTTCCTAGCGAATGAGCAGTTCTTC. It specifies CASSEFLANEQFF.

The chain recombines TRBV5-6 with TRBJ2-7; 7 bases are shared with TRBD2. The CDR3 is made up of 14 amino acids. The germline V gene has CDR1 SGHDT and CDR2 YYEEEE. With V trimmed by 4 bases and J by 2 bases, 6 bases remained unmatched. CDR3 DNA: TGTGCCAGCAGCGGGGGGGGACGGACCTACGAGCAGTACTTC. Translating it yields CASSGGGRTYEQYF.

The chain has TRBV6-1 and TRBJ2-2; D may correspond to TRBD1 or TRBD2 (6 bases each). CDR3 size: 16 residues. The germline V gene encodes CDR1 MNHNS and CDR2 SASEGT. V lost 3 bases and J lost 6, with 17 bases in between. The CDR3 DNA follows: TGTGCCAGCAGTGATTACTCCTCGGGGGCCGCCGGGGAGCTGTTTTTT. Amino acids: CASSDYSSGAAGELFF.

This rearrangement joins TRBV5-1 to TRBJ2-5; D is possibly TRBD1 (7 bases). Germline V gene sequence: CDR1 SGHRS, CDR2 YFSETQ. Trimming stripped 0 bases from V and 4 bases from J, with 13 bases between. The CDR3 is made up of 15 amino acids. Here the CDR3 DNA reads TGCGCCAGCAGCTTGGAGTCAGGGGGGCGAGAGACCCAGTACTTC. This codes for CASSLESGGRETQYF.